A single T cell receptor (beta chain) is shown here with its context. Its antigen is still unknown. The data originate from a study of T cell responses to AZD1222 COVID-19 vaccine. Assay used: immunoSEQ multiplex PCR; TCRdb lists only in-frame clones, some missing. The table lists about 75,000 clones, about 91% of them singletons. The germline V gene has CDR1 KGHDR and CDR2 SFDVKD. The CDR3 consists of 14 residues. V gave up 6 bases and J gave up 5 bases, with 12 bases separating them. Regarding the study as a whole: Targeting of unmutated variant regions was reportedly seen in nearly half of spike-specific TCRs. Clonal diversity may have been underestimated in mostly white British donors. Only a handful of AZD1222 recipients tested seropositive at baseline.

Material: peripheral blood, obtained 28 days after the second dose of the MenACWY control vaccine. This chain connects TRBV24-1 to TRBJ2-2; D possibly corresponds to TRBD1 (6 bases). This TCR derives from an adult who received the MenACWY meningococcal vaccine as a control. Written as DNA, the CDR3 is TGTGCCACCAGTCGAGGGGGTGGTACCGGGGAGCTGTTTTTT. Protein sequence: CATSRGGGTGELFF.